Following are 27 T cell receptor beta chains from one sample sequenced in a study of shared clonotypes between healthy human individuals. TCRdb's copy holds only in-frame clones and misses some; the assay was immunoSEQ multiplex PCR. The sample includes about 100,000 clones, about 70% of them seen just once. Sequenced material: memory CD8+ T cells sorted from blood. The subset was: CD45RO+ cells pooled with CCR7-negative TemRA cells. These receptors all stem from a woman aged 25 to 39 in good health.

In this sample, this clone is medium-sized (0.01 to 0.1%). The gene calls are TRBV6-6 and TRBJ1-1; D is possibly TRBD1 (5 bases). This CDR3 contains 15 residues. The germline gives CDR1 MNHNY, CDR2 SVGAGI (reference sequence). The V end was cut by 3 bases, the J end by 1 base, with 12 bases between. The CDR3 nucleotides are TGTGCCAGCAGTTATTGGCAGGGCGGGAACACTGAAGCTTTCTTT. Its protein product is CASSYWQGGNTEAFF.

This clone was detected ten times or more. The rearrangement links TRBV6-5 to TRBJ2-7; TRBD1 agrees at 10 bases. This CDR3 region has 14 residues. V trimming: 2 bases; J trimming: 2 bases; junction bases outside the gene matches: 0. Germline V lookup: CDR1 MNHEY, CDR2 SVGAGI. CDR3: CASSYGTGAYEQYF. DNA for the CDR3: TGTGCCAGCAGTTACGGGACAGGGGCCTACGAGCAGTACTTC.

This chain connects TRBV29-1 to TRBJ2-1; maybe TRBD2 (7 bases). CDR1 and CDR2 (germline): SQVTM, ANQGSEA. Trimming shortened V by 0 bases and J by 4 bases, and 13 bases separated the two germline ends. The CDR3 totals 15 residues. Here the CDR3 DNA reads TGCAGCGTTGAAGATCTCAGGGGAGGGTACAATGAGCAGTTCTTC. The encoded protein is CSVEDLRGGYNEQFF.

Note on this clone: The junction departs from germline at one end; a sequencing error may be responsible. The chain uses TRBV28 and TRBJ1-3; TRBD1 matches at 8 bases. The CDR3 is 12 residues long. Per germline, CDR1 MDHEN and CDR2 SYDVKM. This chain's CDR3 is CASTTQTGGPQF. In DNA form, the CDR3 reads TGTGCCAGCACCACGCAAACAGGGGGACCGCAATTT.

The rearrangement uses TRBV10-2 and TRBJ2-7; weak D call: TRBD2 (5 bases). The germline V gene has CDR1 WSHSY and CDR2 SAAADI. Trimming shortened V by 3 bases and J by 6 bases, and 15 bases separated the two germline ends. This CDR3 spans 14 amino acids. The CDR3 sequence is CASSEVPSGGEQYF. Here the CDR3 DNA reads TGCGCCAGCAGTGAAGTCCCCTCCGGAGGCGAGCAGTACTTC.

Notes on this clone: Germline is not matched at one junction end, which may reflect a read error. The chain combines TRBV11-2 with TRBJ2-3, with 8 bases fitting TRBD2. This CDR3 has 17 amino acids. Per the germline V gene, CDR1 is SGHAT and CDR2 is FQNNGV. The CDR3 DNA sequence: TGCGCCAGCAGCCAAGATCGGAGGAGCGGGAGCCCAGATACGCAGTATTTT. Encoded protein: CASSQDRRSGSPDTQYF.

The chain uses TRBV27 and TRBJ2-5, with D possibly TRBD2 on 6 matching bases. The DNA end is a closer match to TRBJ2-7, so the J assignment may be wrong. Germline V gene lookup returns CDR1 MNHEY and CDR2 SMNVEV (reference sequence). The CDR3 runs 14 residues. The CDR3 here is CASRAAGSFGEQYF. The CDR3 bases are TGTGCCAGCAGGGCGGCGGGGAGTTTTGGCGAGCAGTACTTC.

The V call is TRBV5-1, the J call TRBJ2-7; D is possibly TRBD2 (6 bases). The CDR3 consists of 14 residues. V was shortened by 2 bases and J by 0 bases, with 9 bases between the two germline ends. CDR1 and CDR2 from the germline V gene are SGHRS and YFSETQ. CDR3 DNA: TGCGCCAGCAGCTTCATTAGCGGCTCCTACGAGCAGTACTTC. Its translation is CASSFISGSYEQYF.

The V call is TRBV27, the J call TRBJ2-7; 15 bases match TRBD2. In germline, CDR1 is MNHEY, CDR2 SMNVEV (reference sequence). Germline trimming cut 5 bases from V and 3 bases from J; bases unmatched to any gene: 5. There are 16 residues in the CDR3. CDR3 DNA sequence: TGTGCCAGCAGTCCGGGACTAGCGGGGGGACTCTACGAGCAGTACTTC. Amino acids: CASSPGLAGGLYEQYF.

The V call is TRBV18, the J call TRBJ1-2; TRBD1 matches 9 bases. The length of the CDR3 is 14 residues. Germline CDR1 KGHSH, CDR2 LQKENI. Trimming at V came to 3 bases and at J to 8 bases, leaving 7 bases not matched to a gene. CDR3 in amino acids: CASSPGTGRGGYTF. CDR3 coding DNA: TGTGCCAGCTCACCCGGGACAGGGCGCGGAGGCTACACCTTC.

The chain carries TRBV7-2 and TRBJ2-7; TRBD1 might be the D (6 bases). Germline V gene sequence: CDR1 SGHTA, CDR2 FQGNSA. Trimming shortened V by 3 bases and J by 7 bases, and 10 bases separated the two germline ends. This CDR3 is built from 12 residues. The CDR3 is CASSLSGVEQYF. The CDR3 DNA reads as TGTGCCAGCAGCTTGTCAGGGGTTGAGCAGTACTTC.

This chain joins TRBV7-8 and TRBJ2-7; 9 bases align to TRBD1. The CDR3 runs to 15 residues. Losses at the gene ends were 5 bases for V and 5 bases for J; bases not matched to a gene: 10. The germline V gene has CDR1 SGHVS and CDR2 FQNEAQ. CDR3: CASSPGQGYRDEQYF. Written as DNA, the CDR3 is TGTGCCAGCAGCCCCGGACAGGGGTATAGAGACGAGCAGTACTTC.

The rearrangement joins TRBV5-4 to TRBJ1-5, with D perhaps matching TRBD1 (5 bases). The CDR3 contains 17 residues. Germline V gene data show CDR1 as SGHNT and CDR2 as YYREEE (reference sequence). Deletions cut 4 bases from V and 0 bases from J, with 17 bases between. The CDR3 sequence: CASSGSTGSYSNQPQHF. CDR3 DNA sequence: TGTGCCAGCAGCGGATCAACAGGTTCTTATAGCAATCAGCCCCAGCATTTT.

This chain uses TRBV6-1 with TRBJ2-1; 8 nucleotides line up with TRBD2. Germline V gene data show CDR1 as MNHNS and CDR2 as SASEGT. The length of the CDR3 is 15 residues. The J segment lost 4 bases and the V segment lost 11 bases, leaving 13 bases of the junction unmatched. In DNA, the CDR3 is TGTGCCTCCCTCCAGGCGGGAGGCCTTTACAATGAGCAGTTCTTC. It yields the protein CASLQAGGLYNEQFF.

The V and J genes are TRBV30 and TRBJ1-5; 7 bases match TRBD1. Germline values: CDR1 GTSNPN, CDR2 SVGIG (reference sequence). V trimming: 0 bases; J trimming: 1 base; junction bases outside the gene matches: 3. CDR3 size: 15 residues. CDR3 nucleotides: TGTGCCTGGAGTGTAGGGACAGTCAGCAATCAGCCCCAGCATTTT. This translates into CAWSVGTVSNQPQHF.

This clone was counted a few times. J is TRBJ1-6 and V is TRBV25-1; 9 bases fit TRBD1. The CDR3 runs to 17 residues. V dropped 6 bases and J dropped 10; count of bases not matched to a gene: 16. Germline V gives CDR1 MGHDK, CDR2 SYGVNS. As DNA, the CDR3 is TGTGCCAGCAGCTGGGACAGGGAAGTAGGCGGCGGATCACCCCTCCACTTT. This encodes CASSWDREVGGGSPLHF.

A single count supports this clone. The V call is TRBV5-6, the J call TRBJ1-6; 9 positions match TRBD1. V lost 5 bases and J lost 7; bases outside the gene matches: 10. The CDR3 runs 16 residues. CDR1 SGHDT and CDR2 YYEEEE come from the germline V gene. The CDR3 DNA is TGTGCCAGCAGTCCAGGGACAGGGTATTGGAATTCACCCCTCCACTTT. Residues: CASSPGTGYWNSPLHF.

The gene calls are TRBV6-5 and TRBJ1-5; D is perhaps TRBD1 (6 bases). Germline CDR1 MNHEY, CDR2 SVGAGI. This CDR3 has 15 amino acids. The V end lost 0 bases, the J end lost 7 bases, and 13 bases lay between the germline ends. CDR3 sequence reads: CASSYSVQGGQPQHF. DNA for the CDR3: TGTGCCAGCAGTTACTCTGTACAGGGCGGGCAGCCCCAGCATTTT.

Only one count was recorded for this clone. This sequence joins TRBV9 and TRBJ2-1; no definite D call. V was pared by 3 bases and J by 7 bases, with 20 bases between. CDR1 and CDR2 (germline): SGDLS, YYNGEE. This CDR3 spans 16 amino acids. The CDR3: CASSAYFGNVGNEQFF. The CDR3 coding sequence is TGTGCCAGCAGCGCCTACTTCGGTAACGTCGGGAATGAGCAGTTCTTC.

This clone was detected only once. The chain couples TRBV10-1 to TRBJ2-3, with TRBD1 matching 8 bases. The V gene's germline CDR1 is WNHNN and CDR2 SYGVQD (reference sequence). The V gene end was trimmed by 6 bases and the J gene end by 5 bases; junction bases not matched to a gene: 7. The CDR3 has 14 residues. This CDR3 reads CASSHGQGEDTQYF. The DNA of the CDR3 is TGCGCCAGCAGCCACGGACAGGGCGAAGATACGCAGTATTTT.

V and J are TRBV29-1 and TRBJ2-3; D possibly corresponds to TRBD2 (6 bases). From germline, CDR1 is SQVTM and CDR2 ANQGSEA. The CDR3 spans 15 residues. With 5 bases removed from V and 0 bases from J, the gap between germline ends came to 15 bases. CDR3 DNA: TGCAGCGTTCCCTCTAAGGGACTCAGCACAGATACGCAGTATTTT. Its translation: CSVPSKGLSTDTQYF.

The chain links TRBV7-9 to TRBJ1-4, with 7 bases fitting TRBD1. The CDR3 extends over 14 amino acids. V gave up 5 bases and J gave up 6 bases; unmatched junction bases: 6. The V gene's germline CDR1 is SEHNR and CDR2 FQNEAQ (reference sequence). Written as DNA, the CDR3 is TGTGCCAGCAGCCGACAGGGTAGGGATGAAAAACTGTTTTTT. This encodes CASSRQGRDEKLFF.

The rearrangement joins TRBV11-2 to TRBJ2-2; D might be TRBD1 (6 bases). Trimming removed 4 bases from V and 6 bases from J, with 15 bases in between. CDR3 length: 15 amino acids. CDR1 SGHAT and CDR2 FQNNGV come from the germline V gene. CDR3 in DNA: TGTGCCAGCAGCTCAAACGACAGGAGTCCCGGGGAGCTGTTTTTT. The encoded protein is CASSSNDRSPGELFF.

The chain employs TRBV4-2 and TRBJ2-5; D is unclear. The J call could be wrong; TRBJ2-7 is a better fit for the DNA end. Germline assignment: CDR1 LGHNA and CDR2 YNFKEQ. CDR3 length: 14 residues. The CDR3 reads CASSQGMESYEQYF. The CDR3, as DNA: TGTGCCAGCAGCCAAGGGATGGAGAGTTACGAGCAGTACTTC.

There are a few counts of this clone. J is TRBJ2-7 and V is TRBV7-2; D is possibly TRBD2 (5 bases). Germline V lookup: CDR1 SGHTA, CDR2 FQGNSA. Trimming left V 0 bases short and J 1 base short, with 10 bases between. CDR3 size: 15 residues. The CDR3 reads CASSLAASGSYEQYF. The DNA for the CDR3 is TGTGCCAGCAGCTTAGCGGCGAGCGGTTCCTACGAGCAGTACTTC. Combining the CDR3 with reference TRBV7-2 and TRBJ2-7 gives the whole variable domain GAGVSQSPSNKVTEKGKDVELRCDPISGHTALYWYRQSLGQGLEFLIYFQGNSAPDKSGLPSDRFSAERTGGSVSTLTIQRTQQEDSAVYLCASSLAASGSYEQYFGPGTRLTVT.

This clone occurred a few times. The chain links TRBV28 to TRBJ1-6, with D possibly TRBD1 on 5 matching bases. This CDR3 spans 16 amino acids. Germline V lookup: CDR1 MDHEN, CDR2 SYDVKM. V lost 2 bases and J lost 0, with 8 bases in between. CDR3 loop: CASSLGADSYNSPLHF. In nucleotides, the CDR3 is TGTGCCAGCAGTTTAGGGGCCGACTCCTATAATTCACCCCTCCACTTT.

V gene TRBV7-2 combines with J gene TRBJ1-1; D may be TRBD1 (6 bases). CDR1 is SGHTA and CDR2 is FQGNSA in the germline V gene. The CDR3 spans 17 residues. The V and J ends lost 4 bases and 2 bases respectively, with 20 bases between them. The CDR3 coding sequence is TGTGCCAGCAGCTATCCGGACAGCCCCCTAGTAAACACTGAAGCTTTCTTT. Translation: CASSYPDSPLVNTEAFF.